This T cell receptor (beta chain) was sequenced during a study of T-cell memory formation after mild COVID-19. Whole-study context: Clustering of TCRs was largely donor specific. Notes on the study in general: There were some responding clones in pre-infection memory, which suggested that cross-reactive memory had joined. CD4+ contracting clones were found mainly in CM and EM, and CD8+ ones in EMRA.

Barcoded TCR alpha and TCR beta cDNA libraries with UMIs came from 5'RACE using constant-segment primers. MiXCR was run by TCRdb on the 5' RACE reads, yielding one entry per CDR3 protein. The data contain 300,000 to 350,000 distinct CDR3 sequences, about an eighth of them singletons. This CDR3 spans 12 amino acids. Between the trimmed V and J ends, which lost 6 bases and 5 bases, there was a span of 9 bases. CDR1 is SGHVS and CDR2 is FNYEAQ in the germline V gene. This clonotype was picked up many times. Its antigen is unidentified. The specimen was PBMCs or a T cell subset sorted from them (not recorded which). J is TRBJ2-3 and V is TRBV7-6; D unclear. This TCR was recovered from a young man who had mild COVID-19 (a few samples of this study predate the infection). Cell type and time point are not known. The CDR3 coding sequence is TGTGCCAGCAGTTACTTCGGAGATACGCAGTATTTT. It is translated as CASSYFGDTQYF.